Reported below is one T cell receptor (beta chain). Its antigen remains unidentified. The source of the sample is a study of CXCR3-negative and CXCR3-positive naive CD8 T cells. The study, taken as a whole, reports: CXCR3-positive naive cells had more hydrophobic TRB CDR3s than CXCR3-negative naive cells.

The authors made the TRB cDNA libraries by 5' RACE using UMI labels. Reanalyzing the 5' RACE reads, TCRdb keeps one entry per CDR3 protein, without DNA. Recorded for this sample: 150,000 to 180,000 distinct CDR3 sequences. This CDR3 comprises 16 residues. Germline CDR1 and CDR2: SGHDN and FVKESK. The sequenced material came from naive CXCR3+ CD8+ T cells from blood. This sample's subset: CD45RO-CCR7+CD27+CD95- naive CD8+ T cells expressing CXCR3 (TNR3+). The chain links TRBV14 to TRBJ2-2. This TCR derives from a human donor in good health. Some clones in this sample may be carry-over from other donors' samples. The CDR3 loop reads CASSQVRQSHTGELFF.